This T cell receptor beta chain was captured by sequencing in a study of shared clonotypes between healthy human individuals. Findings and limits, study-wide: Some naive CD4 clonotypes, 5% to 5.5%, turned up in common across a handful of donors. Shared clonotypes across all four donors exceeded non-shared ones in generation probability.

Deep-level running was used for the assay. Measured with immunoSEQ multiplex PCR; TCRdb has only the in-frame clones, and not every one. The sample records about 2.2 million clones, 93% being singletons. This CDR3 has 15 residues. V was trimmed by 0 bases and J by 6 bases, leaving 10 bases between them. Germline values: CDR1 SGDLS, CDR2 YYNGEE. Naive CD8 cells, CD45RO-negative and positively selected for CCR7, excluded terminally differentiated effector memory CD45RA+ cells. Of note for this clone: Its antigen is unidentified.

The chain carries TRBV9 and TRBJ1-6, with D uncertain. The sequence came from a man between 18 and 29 years old in good health. Some clones in this sample may be carry-over from other donors' samples. Material: naive CD8+ T cells from PBMCs. The CDR3 DNA is TGTGCCAGCAGCGTAGCTCTGAGGGCTAATTCACCCCTCCACTTT. Encoded protein: CASSVALRANSPLHF.